This record covers a single TCR beta chain. This entry is derived from a study of tumor-infiltrating lymphocytes in oesophageal squamous cell carcinoma. A single record per CDR3 protein comes from TCRdb applying MiXCR to the PCR reads. The table has 15,000 or so distinct CDR3 sequences, around half seen once. The germline CDR1 and CDR2 sequences are MNHNS and SASEGT. The CDR3 loop spans 22 amino acids. The junction had 25 bases not matched to a gene; V was cut back by 5 bases and J by 0 bases. The chain links TRBV6-1 to TRBJ2-5; TRBD2 aligns across 9 bases. This receptor was taken from a female donor with esophageal squamous cell carcinoma. Sequencing was performed on esophageal tumor tissue. CDR3 amino acids: CASSRSPLTSGYIPRYQETQYF. DNA for the CDR3: TGTGCCAGCAGTCGAAGTCCCCTGACTAGCGGCTACATACCAAGGTACCAAGAGACCCAGTACTTC.